Here is one T cell receptor (beta chain) with its context. Everyone who took part was roughly 18 to 90 years old, and they came from 24 US areas. This specimen belongs to a study of blood T cell repertoires in COVID-19. The CDR3 is 16 residues long. Germline lookup yields CDR1 KGHSH and CDR2 LQKENI. Trimming took 2 bases from V and 2 from J; bases not matched to a gene: 7. As handled by the study authors: The authors estimated nucleated cell counts from reference gene primer amplification. Method: immunoSEQ multiplex PCR; TCRdb's copy keeps in-frame clones and lacks some. D and trimming come from the DNA, and the V and J calls and clone size come from that table. The table includes approximately 150,000 clones, roughly 85% detected once.

This receptor was taken from a woman aged 65 to 85 in a cohort exposed to, infected with or recovered from COVID-19 (not recorded which). Specimen: PBMCs or T cells enriched from blood (not recorded which). The rearrangement joins TRBV18 to TRBJ2-7; 9 bases line up with TRBD2. The CDR3 DNA is TGTGCCAGCTCACCAGGTCTCGGCGGGAGGGCCTACGAGCAGTACTTC. This codes for CASSPGLGGRAYEQYF.